This T cell receptor beta chain was identified during a study of T cell repertoires in cytomegalovirus infection. Study-wide background: Carrying CMV and the relevant HLA type showed in public TCR beta signatures. Findings and caveats of the study: CMV-specific TCR beta clonotypes restricted by HLA-C were the ones dominating the ex vivo response. Carriers of CMV and the relevant HLA type were discriminated by public TCR beta frequency.

Trimming took off 0 bases at V and 4 bases at J, with 7 bases between the two ends. The CDR3 spans 14 residues. Germline V gives CDR1 MNHEY, CDR2 SVGEGT. In regard to this clonotype: Its antigen is not known.

TCRdb passed the reads through MiXCR, listing each CDR3 protein once. Here the sample spans nearly 450,000 distinct CDR3 sequences, about a third being singletons. The rearrangement uses TRBV6-2 or TRBV6-3 and TRBJ2-1, with unresolved D. The sequenced sample consisted of PBMCs. The receptor was derived from a human donor in good health (CMV status not recorded). Some clones in this sample may be carry-over from other donors' samples. CDR3 nucleotides: TGTGCCAGCAGTTACTCGCGAGCTTACAATGAGCAGTTCTTC. It yields the protein CASSYSRAYNEQFF.